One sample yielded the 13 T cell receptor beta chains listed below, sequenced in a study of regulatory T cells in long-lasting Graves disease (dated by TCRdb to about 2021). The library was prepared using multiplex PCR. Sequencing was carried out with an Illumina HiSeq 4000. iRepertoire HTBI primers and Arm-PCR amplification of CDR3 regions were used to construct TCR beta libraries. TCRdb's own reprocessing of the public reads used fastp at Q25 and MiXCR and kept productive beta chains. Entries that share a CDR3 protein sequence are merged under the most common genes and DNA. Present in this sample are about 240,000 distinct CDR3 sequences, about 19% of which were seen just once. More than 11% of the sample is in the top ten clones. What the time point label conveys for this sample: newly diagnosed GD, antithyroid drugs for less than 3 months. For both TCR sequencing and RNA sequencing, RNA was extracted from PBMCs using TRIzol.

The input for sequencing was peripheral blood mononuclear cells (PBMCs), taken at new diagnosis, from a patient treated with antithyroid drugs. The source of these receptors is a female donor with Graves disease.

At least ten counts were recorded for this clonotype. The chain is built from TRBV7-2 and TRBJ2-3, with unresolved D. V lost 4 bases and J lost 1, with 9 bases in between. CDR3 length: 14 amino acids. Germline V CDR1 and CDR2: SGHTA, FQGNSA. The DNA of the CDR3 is TGTGCCAGCAGCTACGCCCAGGGCACAGATACGCAGTATTTT. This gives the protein CASSYAQGTDTQYF.

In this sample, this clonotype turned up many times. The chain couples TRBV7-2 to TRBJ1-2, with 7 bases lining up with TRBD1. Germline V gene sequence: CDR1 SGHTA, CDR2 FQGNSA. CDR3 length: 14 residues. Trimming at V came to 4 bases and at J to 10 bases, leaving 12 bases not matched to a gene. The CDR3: CASSSGTDPNIYTF. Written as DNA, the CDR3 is TGTGCCAGCAGCTCGGGGACAGACCCGAATATCTACACCTTC.

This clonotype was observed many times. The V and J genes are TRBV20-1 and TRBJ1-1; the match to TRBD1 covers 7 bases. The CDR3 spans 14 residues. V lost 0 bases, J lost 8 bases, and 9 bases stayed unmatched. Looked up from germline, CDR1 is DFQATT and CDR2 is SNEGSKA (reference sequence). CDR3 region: CSARDQGGAREAFF. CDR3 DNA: TGCAGTGCTAGAGATCAGGGGGGCGCGAGGGAAGCTTTCTTT.

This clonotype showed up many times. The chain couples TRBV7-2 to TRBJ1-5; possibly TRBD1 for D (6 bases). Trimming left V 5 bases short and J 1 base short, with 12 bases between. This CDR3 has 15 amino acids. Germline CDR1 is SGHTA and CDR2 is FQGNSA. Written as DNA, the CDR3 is TGTGCCAGCAGCCCAGGGGAAGCGAGCAATCAGCCCCAGCATTTT. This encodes CASSPGEASNQPQHF.

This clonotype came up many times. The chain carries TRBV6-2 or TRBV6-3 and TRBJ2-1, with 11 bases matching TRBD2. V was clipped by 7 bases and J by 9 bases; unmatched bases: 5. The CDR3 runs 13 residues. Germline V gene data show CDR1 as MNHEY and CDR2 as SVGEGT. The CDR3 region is CASMLAGGIEQFF. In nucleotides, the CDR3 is TGTGCCAGCATGCTAGCGGGAGGTATTGAGCAGTTCTTC.

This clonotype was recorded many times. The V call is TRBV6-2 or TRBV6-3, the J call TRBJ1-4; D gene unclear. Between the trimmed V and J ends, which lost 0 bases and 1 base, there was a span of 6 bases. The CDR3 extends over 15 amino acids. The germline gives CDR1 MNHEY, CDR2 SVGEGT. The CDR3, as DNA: TGTGCCAGCAGTTACTCCTCGGGAACTAATGAAAAACTGTTTTTT. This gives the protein CASSYSSGTNEKLFF.

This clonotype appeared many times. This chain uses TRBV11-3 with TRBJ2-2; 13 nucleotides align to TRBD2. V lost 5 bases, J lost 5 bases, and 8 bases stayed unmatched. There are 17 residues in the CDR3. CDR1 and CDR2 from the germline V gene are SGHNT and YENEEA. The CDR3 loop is CASSPRTSGRGTGELFF. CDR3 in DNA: TGTGCCAGCAGCCCCCGGACTAGCGGGAGAGGAACCGGGGAGCTGTTTTTT.

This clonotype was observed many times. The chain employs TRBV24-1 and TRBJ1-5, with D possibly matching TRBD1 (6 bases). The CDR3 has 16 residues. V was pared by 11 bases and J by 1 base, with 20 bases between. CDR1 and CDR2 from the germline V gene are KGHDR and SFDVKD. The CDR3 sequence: CAIGGTRGSSNQPQHF. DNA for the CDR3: TGTGCCATTGGAGGGACAAGGGGCTCGAGCAATCAGCCCCAGCATTTT.

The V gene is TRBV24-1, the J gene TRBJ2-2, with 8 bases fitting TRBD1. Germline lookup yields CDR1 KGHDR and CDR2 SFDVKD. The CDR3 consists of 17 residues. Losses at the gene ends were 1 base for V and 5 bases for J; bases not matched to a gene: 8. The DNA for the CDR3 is TGTGCCACCAGTGATTTTAGGACAGGGCCAGTTACCGGGGAGCTGTTTTTT. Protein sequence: CATSDFRTGPVTGELFF.

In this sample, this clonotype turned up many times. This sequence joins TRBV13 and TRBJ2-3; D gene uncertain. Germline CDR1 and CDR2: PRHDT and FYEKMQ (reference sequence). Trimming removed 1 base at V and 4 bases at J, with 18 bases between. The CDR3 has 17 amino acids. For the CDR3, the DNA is TGTGCCAGCAGCTTAGCAGGTGACATTGGATATGCAGATACGCAGTATTTT. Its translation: CASSLAGDIGYADTQYF.

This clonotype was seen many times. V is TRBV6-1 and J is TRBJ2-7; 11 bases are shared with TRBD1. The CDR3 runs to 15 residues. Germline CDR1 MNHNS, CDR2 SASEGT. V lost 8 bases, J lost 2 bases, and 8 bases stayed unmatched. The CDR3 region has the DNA TGTGCCAGCCTTTCCCGGGGACAGGGGGCCTACGAGCAGTACTTC. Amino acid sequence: CASLSRGQGAYEQYF.

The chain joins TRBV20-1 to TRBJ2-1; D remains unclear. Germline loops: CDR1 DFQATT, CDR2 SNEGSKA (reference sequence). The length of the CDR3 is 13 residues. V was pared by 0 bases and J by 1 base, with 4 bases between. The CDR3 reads CSARDRSYNEQFF. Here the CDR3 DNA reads TGCAGTGCTAGAGATAGATCCTACAATGAGCAGTTCTTC.

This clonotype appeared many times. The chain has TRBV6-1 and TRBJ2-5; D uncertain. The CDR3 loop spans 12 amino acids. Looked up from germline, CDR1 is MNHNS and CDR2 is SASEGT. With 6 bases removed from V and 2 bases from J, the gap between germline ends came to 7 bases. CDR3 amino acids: CASSPPQETQYF. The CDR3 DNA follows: TGTGCCAGCAGCCCCCCTCAAGAGACCCAGTACTTC.